This T cell receptor beta chain derives from a study of vaccination and CD4 T cells after COVID-19. As for the study in general: Post-vaccine sampling followed dose two by a median roughly 65 days (range 14 to 241).

This clonotype was seen more than once but under ten times. Its antigen is currently unknown. The Oncomine TCR Beta short-read assay was applied to DNA of cultured CD4+ T cells. TCRdb redid the calling of the PCR reads with MiXCR, one entry per CDR3 protein. The table lists around 1,300 distinct CDR3 sequences, about 19% of them singletons. V lost 3 bases, J lost 7 bases, and 12 bases lay in between. Germline V gene data show CDR1 as SGHAT and CDR2 as FQNNGV. This CDR3 contains 14 residues. Noted treatment: roughly ten-day PBMC culture with coronavirus spike peptide pools or control peptides (ViraFEST assay). The collection of CD4+ T cells from the unexposed donor took place before the COVID-19 pandemic (2011-2018).

Sequences were obtained from CD4+ T cells from blood, cultured in vitro. The sequence derives from a human donor in good health. The chain uses TRBV11-2 and TRBJ2-2; unclear D gene. The CDR3, as DNA: TGTGCCAGCAGCTTTGGAGTGCCGAGCGGGGAGCTGTTTTTT. This sequence encodes CASSFGVPSGELFF. The whole variable domain, remainder taken from reference TRBV11-2 and TRBJ2-2, is EAGVAQSPRYKIIEKRQSVAFWCNPISGHATLYWYQQILGQGPKLLIQFQNNGVVDDSQLPKDRFSAERLKGVDSTLKIQPAKLEDSAVYLCASSFGVPSGELFFGEGSRLTVL.